These T cell receptor beta chains were read from a single sample in a study of T cell changes during pregnancy in multiple sclerosis. TCRdb's copy holds only in-frame clones and misses some; the assay was immunoSEQ multiplex PCR. The sample shows tens of thousands of clones, about nine tenths of them seen only once. Here the sequenced sample was CD4+ T cells from peripheral blood mononuclear cells, taken in the second trimester of pregnancy. Receptors originate from a female donor in good health, enrolled as a control in a pregnancy study. Each CDR3 is given with its conserved first and last residue.

v_gene | CDR3aa
TRBV5-6 | CASSLTWTPTHTGELFF
TRBV7-8 | CASSPTNRYSNQPQHF
TRBV14 | CASSQALAGVADTQYF
TRBV18 | CASSPLDRAYGYTF
TRBV2 | CASSAPMGAGTEAFF
TRBV2 | CASSQARGGEGETQYF
TRBV5-1 | CASSYTKGQGRRGTEAFF
TRBV9 | CASSVGLAGGVETQYF
TRBV11-2 | CASSSLEGVETQYF
TRBV11-3 | CASSLGQNTEAFF
TRBV5-1 | CASSPRTGGMSDTQYF
TRBV25-1 | CASSPGQGIYEQYF
TRBV21-1 | CASSKVSGLGNQPQHF
TRBV19 | CASSSGLAGGGEQFF
TRBV2 | CASGATKETQYF